Below, one T cell receptor (beta chain) is given with its context. The data stem from a study of blood T cell repertoires in COVID-19. Study background: PBMCs, B-cell-depleted T cells, or T cells provided the cDNA or gDNA that made up the material.

The repertoire was sequenced with immunoSEQ multiplex PCR; TCRdb's copy has only in-frame clones and lacks some. The sample lists some 120,000 clones; around 82% were seen once. The sample was peripheral blood. This TCR derives from a woman in her twenties or thirties who had recovered from COVID-19.

CDR3 nucleotides: TGCGCCAGCAGCATTCGACAGGACTATGGCTACACCTTC. It encodes CASSIRQDYGYTF. The chain is built from TRBV5-1 and TRBJ1-2, with D possibly being TRBD1 (6 bases). The CDR3 runs to 13 residues. The germline CDR1 and CDR2 sequences are SGHRS and YFSETQ. The V gene lost 4 bases and the J gene lost 3 bases, with 10 bases spanning the gap.